Below are 9 T cell receptor beta chains sequenced from a single sample in a study of regulatory and conventional T cells in RAG deficiency. Genomic DNA came from blood conventional CD4+ T cells gated CD25-low CD127-high. Measured with immunoSEQ multiplex PCR; TCRdb has only the in-frame clones, and not every one. The sample lists roughly 30,000 clones; around 96% were seen once. This same sample was also part of a study on regulatory T cells. From that second work: Amplification used 52 TRBV primers and 13 TRBJ primers.

Sequencing was done on a sample of CD25- CD4+ T cells sorted from blood. The receptors stem from a human donor in good health.

This chain joins TRBV2 and TRBJ2-5; possibly TRBD2 for D (5 bases). The V gene lost 5 bases and the J gene lost 2 bases, with 21 bases spanning the gap. The CDR3 is 17 residues long. CDR1 SNHLY and CDR2 FYNNEI come from the germline V gene. The DNA for the CDR3 is TGTGCCAGCAGTCCCCTTGGAGGCAAACCGCTACAAGAGACCCAGTACTTC. It is translated as CASSPLGGKPLQETQYF.

The chain joins TRBV2 to TRBJ1-4; no firm D call. Per germline, CDR1 SNHLY and CDR2 FYNNEI. V dropped 8 bases and J dropped 4 bases, with 8 bases sitting between them. The CDR3 has 12 residues. The CDR3 is CASARGNEKLFF. The CDR3 bases are TGTGCCAGCGCCCGAGGTAATGAAAAACTGTTTTTT.

The gene calls are TRBV5-5 and TRBJ2-5; the match to TRBD2 covers 8 bases. This CDR3 has 16 amino acids. Germline V gene data show CDR1 as SGHKS and CDR2 as YYEKEE (reference sequence). Germline trimming cut 5 bases from V and 2 bases from J; bases unmatched to any gene: 11. CDR3 region: CASSLGGAVGQETQYF. The CDR3 bases are TGTGCCAGCAGTCTCGGGGGGGCCGTGGGACAAGAGACCCAGTACTTC.

The rearrangement joins TRBV4-1 to TRBJ2-3, with 10 positions matching TRBD2. Germline V gene lookup returns CDR1 MGHRA and CDR2 YSYEKL. CDR3 size: 19 residues. Trimming took 4 bases from V and 3 from J; bases not matched to a gene: 16. The CDR3 here is CASSRPAGGTRGPTDTQYF. CDR3 nucleotides: TGCGCCAGCAGCCGACCAGCGGGGGGGACCCGCGGACCAACAGATACGCAGTATTTT.

The chain combines TRBV27 with TRBJ1-1; D remains ambiguous. The CDR3 sequence is 14 residues long. V was cut by 5 bases and J by 1 base, with 11 bases left in between. Germline CDR1 reads MNHEY; CDR2 reads SMNVEV (reference sequence). The CDR3 nucleotides are TGTGCCAGCAGTCTTCGACCGGGGAACACTGAAGCTTTCTTT. It yields the protein CASSLRPGNTEAFF.

The chain recombines TRBV5-1 with TRBJ2-6; D is undetermined. Germline-derived CDR1 and CDR2 are SGHRS and YFSETQ. V was clipped by 4 bases and J by 0 bases, with 8 bases between them. The CDR3 runs to 15 residues. This CDR3 is CASSLQSSGANVLTF. CDR3 nucleotide sequence: TGCGCCAGCAGCCTTCAGTCCTCTGGGGCCAACGTCCTGACTTTC.

The chain uses TRBV5-4 and TRBJ1-2; no firm D call. Trimming took off 2 bases at V and 7 bases at J, with 18 bases between the two ends. The CDR3 sequence is 15 residues long. Germline loops: CDR1 SGHNT, CDR2 YYREEE (reference sequence). The CDR3 DNA follows: TGTGCCAGCAGCTTCCCAAAACCCGGAGGGTCTGGCTACACCTTC. It codes for CASSFPKPGGSGYTF.

DNA of the CDR3: TGTGCCAGCAGCTTAAGGGGTGCACGGGAGCAGTACTTC. Translated, it gives CASSLRGAREQYF. This chain uses TRBV11-2 with TRBJ2-7; tentatively, D is TRBD1 (5 bases). CDR1 and CDR2 (germline): SGHAT, FQNNGV. V shed 2 bases and J shed 7 bases, with 12 bases lying between them. This CDR3 is built from 13 residues.

The V gene is TRBV5-1, the J gene TRBJ1-1; D remains unclear. The germline CDR1 and CDR2 sequences are SGHRS and YFSETQ. The CDR3 is made up of 15 amino acids. V lost 4 bases to trimming and J lost 0 bases, with 13 bases between them. In DNA, the CDR3 is TGCGCCAGCAGCCCTTTATTGGGAGTGAACACTGAAGCTTTCTTT. Protein: CASSPLLGVNTEAFF.